This T cell receptor (beta chain) was captured by sequencing in a study of blood T cells in healthy people across ages (dated by TCRdb to 2014 to 2015). For the wider study: In model experiments, template switching captured roughly one uniquely barcoded TCR beta cDNA molecule for every two T cells. For two donors (one aged 18 to 30 and one aged 80 or older), the study analyzed two additional independent replicas of 1 million unique cDNA reads from the same blood draw. The donors were divided into four age groups: young (average approximately 16 years), middle-aged (almost 40), aged (approximately 62) and long-lived (82). Age-related changes in TCR beta repertoire diversity were measured in the study by deep sequencing normalized with unique cDNA molecular identifiers. To avoid experimental bias, donors of different ages were distributed randomly across sequencing lanes. Overall study results and their limits: Observed TCR beta diversity per million T cells fell roughly linearly with age, and a significant reduction was already apparent by age about 36. The percentage of naive T cells measured by flow cytometry correlated strongly with observed TCR beta diversity. The long-lived group showed more naive CD4+ T cells, fewer expanded clones and increased TCR diversity than the aged group, suggesting age selection. Because the CMV infection status of the donors was unknown, age-related changes in expanded clonotypes may potentially have been confounded. Conclusive comparison of naive and antigen-experienced compartments was prevented by the profiling of bulk unsorted PBMCs. Total diversity estimates from one million sequenced T cells were considered lower bounds and underestimates.

Libraries came from 5' RACE. Sequencing instrument: Illumina HiSeq 2500. The second PCR ran for roughly 6 to 11 cycles and used a J-beta primer mix along with a sample-barcoded 5' primer. A unique molecular identifier was introduced onto each TCR beta cDNA molecule by a template-switch 5' adaptor carrying 12 random nucleotides. Each sample yielded at least 2.5 million CDR3-containing paired-end reads. All of the RNA was converted into first-strand cDNA using the Mint cDNA synthesis kit, with a TRBC-specific oligonucleotide serving as the primer. Following uracil-DNA glycosylase treatment, all cDNA underwent a first 18-cycle PCR with the universal primers M1SS and BC2_uni_R. The original methods were these. For normalization, 1 million high-quality reads, each with a distinct molecular identifier, were randomly selected from each sample. Reads sharing molecular identifiers were discarded rather than binned into consensus sequences. MiTCR, set to a Q25 quality threshold and the strictest error-elimination algorithm, was used for CDR3 identification, clonotype clustering and error correction. A nonparametric unseen species model with Euler transformation was used to estimate a lower bound on total TCR beta diversity. In-frame beta chains were kept once TCRdb had trimmed the public reads at Q25 with fastp and called clones with MiXCR. Identical CDR3 proteins give one entry, which carries the most common genes and DNA. Here the V and J calls rest on TCRdb's processing, not on the authors' analysis. The sample table lists around 1,000,000 distinct CDR3 sequences, under 40% of them with a count of one. The ten largest clones capture about an eighth of the sample.

Systemically healthy Caucasian individuals from Russia, some 38 in total and aged about 6 to 95 years, were included as donors. About 9.6 milliliters of peripheral blood were collected from each donor into EDTA-treated Vacutainer tubes. PBMCs were isolated by Ficoll-Paque density-gradient centrifugation, with at least 7 million obtained per sample. Trizol reagent was used to extract total RNA from PBMCs, with at least 5 micrograms per sample. For every donor, an aliquot of PBMCs went through flow cytometry to measure the percentages of naive CD45RAhigh/CD27high T cells. This clonotype was counted at least ten times. No antigen is known for it. No per-base quality is available; no much larger clone lies one base away. Trimming removed 2 bases from V and 2 bases from J, leaving 7 bases between the germline ends. The CDR3, cysteine through phenylalanine, is 14 amino acids long. Just CDR3 DNA is preserved here, 42 bases in frame from base 1.

This sequence uses TRBV12-3 or TRBV12-4 and TRBJ1-5; no D gene can be assigned with confidence. The clonotype was recovered from a young man in good health. Input material: blood. DNA sequence: TGTGCCAGCAGTTTATTTGGGGGCAATCAGCCCCAGCATTTT. This translates into CASSLFGGNQPQHF.